The table lists the clone carrying this T cell receptor (beta chain) with a few counts. Antigen unknown. This sample is drawn from a study of cytomegalovirus exposure and HLA in healthy donors. Study observations and caveats: In a later analysis, a missense DCLRE1C variant was linked to TCR beta V- and J-gene trimming. DRB1 showed the most TCR associations and HLA-C the fewest in a later analysis, as rates varied by HLA locus. Later work found most CMV-associated TCR beta chains apparently HLA-restricted.

The study ran its PCR with 60 Vbeta and 13 Jbeta primers. Measured with immunoSEQ multiplex PCR; TCRdb has only the in-frame clones, and not every one. This sample has roughly 120,000 clones; 8.5% to 9% occur once, and the top ten carry around 6%. Trimming stripped 5 bases from V and 5 bases from J, with 10 bases between. The germline V gene encodes CDR1 SGHTA and CDR2 FQGNSA. The length of the CDR3 is 14 residues. This sequence originates from a woman aged 40 to 50 in good health and CMV-seropositive. V gene TRBV7-2 combines with J gene TRBJ1-6; no firm D call. Sample: PBMCs. The CDR3 DNA reads as TGTGCCAGCAGCCGATCCAGAAATAATTCACCCCTCCACTTT. This gives the protein CASSRSRNNSPLHF.